One T cell receptor (beta chain) is described in this entry. J was trimmed by 2 bases and V by 4 bases; bases with no gene match: 5. The germline CDR1 and CDR2 sequences are SEHNR and FQNEAQ (reference sequence). This CDR3 comprises 15 residues. Profiled with immunoSEQ multiplex PCR; TCRdb holds only in-frame clones, not every one. The sample yields about 130,000 clones, 93% seen once. The entry originates in a study of T cell responses to AZD1222 COVID-19 vaccine. The sequence was collected from an adult in good health. The sequenced sample was peripheral blood, obtained on day 0 of AZD1222 vaccination. This chain links TRBV7-9 with TRBJ2-7; 10 bases agree with TRBD2. The chain's CDR3 is CASSSPTSGPYEQYF. Here the CDR3 DNA reads TGTGCCAGCAGCTCACCGACTAGCGGGCCCTACGAGCAGTACTTC.